Listed below are T cell receptor beta chains from one sample, sequenced in a study of cytotoxic CD8 clonotypes in ibrutinib-treated CLL. The method was immunoSEQ multiplex PCR; TCRdb's version includes in-frame clones alone and lacks a portion of them. The sample includes 150,000 to 250,000 clones, around three quarters of them seen just once. Sequenced material: PBMCs, taken after 24 months of ibrutinib treatment. All receptors derive from a human donor with chronic lymphocytic leukemia. Both conserved end residues are part of each CDR3. The order of the fields is CDR3 DNA, CDR3 protein, V gene, J gene, D gene, clone size. D genes are given only for firm matches. Some rows mark clone size as missing; the rest say once, few, many or name a class of expanded clone.

TGTGCCAGCAGCTTGGACAGGGTTGACCTCTACGGCGGGGAGCTGTTTTTT	CASSLDRVDLYGGELFF	TRBV5-6	TRBJ2-2	.	.
TGCGCCAGCAGCCAAGACGGGACAGAGTCCTACGAGCAGTACTTC	CASSQDGTESYEQYF	TRBV4-3	TRBJ2-7	TRBD1	.
TGTGCCAGCAGTTACGCTAGCGGAAACTACAATGAGCAGTTCTTC	CASSYASGNYNEQFF	TRBV6-5	TRBJ2-1	TRBD2	.
TGTGCCAGCAGCCCGGACAGGGGACTCAGCTTGGTGCAGTTCTTC	CASSPDRGLSLVQFF	TRBV7-6	TRBJ2-1	TRBD1	.
TGTGCCAGCAGCCCCCTTTTGAGCTCCTACAATGAGCAGTTCTTC	CASSPLLSSYNEQFF	TRBV6-5	TRBJ2-1	.	.
TGCGCCAGCAGCCAAGATCGCCTAGCGGGAGGCCCTAATGAGCAGTTCTTC	CASSQDRLAGGPNEQFF	TRBV4-1	TRBJ2-1	TRBD2	.
TGTGCCAGCAGCTTAGGGGCTGGCTACGAGCAGTACTTC	CASSLGAGYEQYF	TRBV7-9	TRBJ2-7	.	few
TGCGCCAGCAGCCAAGGCGAGGGAACCGGGGAGCTGTTTTTT	CASSQGEGTGELFF	TRBV4-3	TRBJ2-2	.	.
TGTGCCAGCAGCGGGACAGGGTACGAGCAGTTCTTC	CASSGTGYEQFF	TRBV25-1	TRBJ2-1	TRBD1	.
TGTGCCAGTAGTACGCGTGAAAAACTGTTTTTT	CASSTREKLFF	TRBV19	TRBJ1-4	.	.
TGTGCCATCAGTTCGACTAGCGGGAGTCCTATTAGCTCCTACGAGCAGTACTTC	CAISSTSGSPISSYEQYF	TRBV10-3	TRBJ2-7	TRBD2	.
TGTGCCAGCAGCGGCGGACAGGCGAACACTGAAGCTTTCTTT	CASSGGQANTEAFF	TRBV7-9	TRBJ1-1	TRBD1	few
TGTGCCAGCTCACCAATACGATCGGAGATGGCCAAAAACATTCAGTACTTC	CASSPIRSEMAKNIQYF	TRBV18	TRBJ2-4	.	.
TGTGCCAGCAGCTTACAGCCTCCGGGGATGGAGACCCAGTACTTC	CASSLQPPGMETQYF	TRBV11-2	TRBJ2-5	.	.
TGTGCCAGCAGCGTAGTCACCACCTCCTACAATGAGCAGTTCTTC	CASSVVTTSYNEQFF	TRBV5-5	TRBJ2-1	.	.
TGTGCCAGCAGTCCATATATGGGGAATGAGCAGTTCTTC	CASSPYMGNEQFF	TRBV27	TRBJ2-1	.	.
TGTGCCAGCAGCTTGGGAGCGAATTCCTACGAGCAGTACTTC	CASSLGANSYEQYF	TRBV7-9	TRBJ2-7	.	.
TGCAGCGCCCTTCACGGCGGGGGCTCCTACAATGAGCAGTTCTTC	CSALHGGGSYNEQFF	TRBV29-1	TRBJ2-1	TRBD2	.
TGTGCCAGCCGACGACCCGGGGGCGCAGGGAACACTGAAGCTTTCTTT	CASRRPGGAGNTEAFF	TRBV28	TRBJ1-1	.	.
TGTGCCAGCAGCTGGGACAGATCATCCGACGAGCAGTTCTTC	CASSWDRSSDEQFF	TRBV7-8	TRBJ2-1	TRBD1	once
TGTGCTAGCTCAAGCGGGGACTCCTACAATGAGCAGTTCTTC	CASSSGDSYNEQFF	TRBV7-7	TRBJ2-1	TRBD2	.
TGTGCCAGCAGCGCTGACAGGGGATATGGCTACACCTTC	CASSADRGYGYTF	TRBV5-4	TRBJ1-2	TRBD1	once
TGCAGCGTAGCCCGACAGGGAGGGCCAGATACGCAGTATTTT	CSVARQGGPDTQYF	TRBV29-1	TRBJ2-3	.	.
TGTGCCAGCAGCTACAGGGCCCTCTATGGCTACACCTTC	CASSYRALYGYTF	TRBV14	TRBJ1-2	.	.